This record covers a single T cell receptor (beta chain). This clonotype was observed a handful of times. This clone's antigen is unknown. Base qualities are not recorded, but no much larger clone differs from it by a single base. The CDR3, from cysteine to phenylalanine, totals 15 residues. The read is trimmed to its CDR3 DNA, 45 bases read in frame from base 1. V trim: 4 bases; J trim: 4 bases; unmatched bases: 6. The germline V gene provides CDR1 SGHRS and CDR2 YFSETQ. The sample is drawn from a study of T-cell memory formation after mild COVID-19 (dated by TCRdb to the early 2020s). Regarding the research as a whole: TCR sequence clusters from the two donors were found to be largely donor specific. In a couple of donors, T-cell clones that expanded and contracted after mild COVID-19 were tracked by sequencing TCRalpha and TCRbeta repertoires over time. The cohort comprised two young, previously healthy adult volunteers, one female and one male.

Study-wide findings and limitations: SARS-CoV-2 specificity was not confirmed for the second-wave clones peaking on day 37. Clones contracting from day 15 to 85 had balanced CD4/CD8 phenotypes, while a second wave expanding from day 15 to 37 was biased towards CD4+. Contracting CD4+ clones appeared mostly in the CM and EM memory subsets, whereas CD8+ clones were enriched in EMRA. Some responding clones were found in pre-infection memory, which suggests that pre-existing cross-reactive memory T cells took part in the SARS-CoV-2 response. Only a couple of mild cases were covered in the study, and larger cohorts including severe cases with pre-infection samples were considered necessary.

PBMCs were isolated by Ficoll-Paque density gradient centrifugation. Data came from an Illumina NovaSeq 6000. Using 5'RACE with constant-segment primers, TCRalpha and TCRbeta cDNA libraries were constructed, with sample barcodes and unique molecular identifiers added in the process. Trizol reagent was used to extract RNA from every sample. Library amplification was performed in two PCR steps, and a second sample barcode and Illumina TruSeq adapters were introduced in the second step. The libraries were sequenced on an Illumina NovaSeq using 2 x 150 bp paired-end reads. The paper's processing steps were these. The reads were demultiplexed and collapsed into UMI-guided consensus sequences using migec v1.2.7. Using mixcr v2.1.11, the UMI consensuses were aligned to TRA and TRB V and J templates and assembled into clonotypes. Expanded or contracted clonotypes were those called significant by both edgeR and NoisET, with noise models trained on biological replicates. edgeR calls used a false discovery rate-adjusted p below 0.01 and a log2 fold-change threshold of 1. As an exploratory analysis of dynamics, PCA with hierarchical clustering was applied to max-normalized trajectories of the 1000 most abundant clonotypes. The CD4 or CD8 phenotype of responding clones was assigned using the separately sequenced CD4+ and CD8+ repertoires. TCRdb's own reprocessing of the public reads used fastp at Q25 and MiXCR and kept productive beta chains. Duplicate CDR3 protein sequences are folded into a single record with the most common DNA and genes. The V and J calls, along with clone size, are taken from TCRdb and not from the paper's own processing. The sample table shows 150,000 to 200,000 distinct CDR3 sequences, and roughly a fifth are seen once. The ten largest account for roughly 23% of the sample.

The receptor was derived from an adult woman who had mild COVID-19 (a few samples of this study predate the infection). The sample titles of this study are shuffled in the database, so cell type and time point are left out; the donor was told from shared clones. The sample was PBMCs or a T cell subset sorted from them (not recorded which). Recombination connected TRBV5-1 to TRBJ2-2, with TRBD1 matching 8 junction bases. In nucleotide form, the sequence is TGCGCCAGCAGCGCACCGGGACAGGTCACCGGGGAGCTGTTTTTT. Its coded protein is CASSAPGQVTGELFF.